This T cell receptor beta chain was recorded in a study of graft-versus-host responses after intestinal transplantation. About the research overall: Among the recipients, transplants were multivisceral, liver-intestinal, or isolated intestinal.

Some clones are missing from TCRdb's copy, which holds only in-frame ones; the method was immunoSEQ multiplex PCR. The sample contains 90,000 to 130,000 clones, just over 90% of which appear only once. Study-wide points: Individuals carrying graft-donor T cell macrochimerism showed high graft-versus-host to host-versus-graft clonal ratios in allografts. Peak circulating GvH clone levels tracked with early post-transplant HvG declines. The recipient marrow held GvH clones, and some of them showed up first in ileum or blood.

Concerning this clone: The antigen remains undetermined.

The TCR originated in a human donor who received an intestinal transplant. Here the sequenced sample was unstimulated CD8+ T cells sorted from spleen or lymph node cells, taken before intestinal transplant.

Here the CDR3 DNA reads TGTGCCAGCAGCTTAGCGGGGGGAGGCGATGAGCAGTTCTTC. It translates to CASSLAGGGDEQFF. The rearrangement uses TRBV7-6 and TRBJ2-1; D is perhaps TRBD2 (6 bases). The CDR3 covers 14 residues. Germline V gene lookup returns CDR1 SGHVS and CDR2 FNYEAQ. V shed 0 bases and J shed 8 bases, with 11 bases lying between them.